This section outlines one T cell receptor (beta chain) sequence together with its context. This sample was included in a study of blood T cell repertoires in COVID-19. Study summary: Donors in the United States, Italy and Spain gave samples during acute or convalescent COVID-19. The cDNA or gDNA used as material had been derived from T cells, B-cell-depleted T cells, or PBMCs.

In the authors' workflow: Reference gene primer amplification yielded estimated nucleated cell counts. Some clones are missing from TCRdb's copy, which holds only in-frame ones; the method was immunoSEQ multiplex PCR. The V and J calls and clone size were taken over from that table, and D and trimming were inferred from the DNA. The table records some 200,000 clones, roughly 90% of them present only once. CDR1 WSHSY and CDR2 SAAADI come from the germline V gene. CDR3 length: 13 residues. Trimming cost V 3 bases and J 4 bases, with 9 bases left between them. The sample comprised peripheral blood. The clonotype was recovered from a woman aged 40 to 50 with acute or convalescent COVID-19. This sequence joins TRBV10-2 and TRBJ1-2, with a weak D call TRBD1 (6 bases). CDR3 in DNA: TGCGCCAGCAGTGAAGTGGACAGCTATGGCTACACCTTC. It codes for CASSEVDSYGYTF.